This T cell receptor (beta chain) was identified during a study of monozygotic twins with inflammatory bowel disease. Findings and limits, study-wide: Backing was not found for a single strong signal or clonotype associated with IBD.

The CDR3 runs to 20 residues. The germline V gene encodes CDR1 SGHVS and CDR2 FQNEAQ. Phlebotomy per donor yielded a single 2.5 ml blood sample. TCRalpha and TCRbeta cDNA was put through two nested PCRs of 16 and 9 cycles. Following a re-call of the 5' RACE reads, TCRdb has one entry per CDR3 protein and lacks DNA. The listing contains approximately 400,000 distinct CDR3 sequences. As concerns this clonotype: Its antigen is not identified.

This sequence originates from a human donor with ulcerative colitis or Crohn's disease, or a healthy co-twin of an affected twin (not recorded which). This chain joins TRBV7-8 and TRBJ2-4; the D call from TCRdb, TRBD2, cannot be confirmed without DNA. Sequencing was performed on blood. This CDR3 is CASRPTGGLAGEKAKNIQYF.